Reported below is one T cell receptor beta chain. There are 15 residues in the CDR3. Germline V gene data show CDR1 as SGHDN and CDR2 as FVKESK. Trimming cost V 0 bases and J 8 bases, with 13 bases left between them. The data stem from a study of blood T cell repertoires in COVID-19. TCRdb keeps only in-frame clones here, not all; method: immunoSEQ multiplex PCR. The sample yields under 150,000 clones, about 83% seen once. Assignment of participants to cohorts was predicated upon participant-reported clinical history. No more than 2 weeks before study entry, exposed participants had met a case of COVID-19.

Sequencing was performed on PBMCs or T cells enriched from blood (not recorded which). This TCR was sampled from a woman aged 50 to 65 who had been exposed to COVID-19. The chain carries TRBV14 and TRBJ1-4; no reliable D call. CDR3 loop: CASSQDETSSEKLFF. The CDR3 nucleotides are TGTGCCAGCAGCCAAGATGAGACTTCCTCGGAAAAACTGTTTTTT.